This entry features one T cell receptor beta chain sequence. The source of the sample is a study of blood T cell repertoires in COVID-19. How the authors handled the data: Reference gene primer amplification gave nucleated cell count estimates. TCRdb's copy holds only in-frame clones and misses some; the assay was immunoSEQ multiplex PCR. V, J and clone size are taken as reported in that table, and D and trimming were inferred from the DNA itself. The data hold approximately 67,000 clones, with 75% to 90% observed a single time. J gave up 5 bases and V 6 bases, and 8 bases lay outside the gene matches. The CDR3 is made up of 15 amino acids. In germline, CDR1 is MDHEN, CDR2 SYDVKM.

Sequenced: peripheral blood. The source is a man aged 50-59 years with active COVID-19. The rearrangement links TRBV28 to TRBJ1-5; 9 bases are shared with TRBD1. CDR3 in DNA: TGTGCCAGCAGGGCACAAACAGGGGGCGATCAGCCCCAGCATTTT. Its protein is CASRAQTGGDQPQHF.